One sample yielded the 28 T cell receptor beta chains listed below, sequenced in a study of cytomegalovirus exposure and HLA in healthy donors. A multiplex PCR was run with 60 Vbeta primers and 13 Jbeta primers. Measured with immunoSEQ multiplex PCR; TCRdb has only the in-frame clones, and not every one. In the table there are roughly 120,000 clones, over 60% of which are singletons. The specimen was PBMCs. These receptors all come from a human donor in good health.

The chain combines TRBV18 with TRBJ2-1; 8 bases match TRBD1. In germline, CDR1 is KGHSH, CDR2 LQKENI. V shed 3 bases and J 6 bases; nucleotides not matched to a gene: 7. This CDR3 comprises 15 residues. The CDR3 nucleotides read TGTGCCAGCTCACCGCCGGGACAGGCGATCAATGAGCAGTTCTTC. It codes for CASSPPGQAINEQFF.

This chain connects TRBV6-5 to TRBJ1-2, with D perhaps matching TRBD1 (6 bases). This CDR3 region has 14 residues. In germline, CDR1 is MNHEY, CDR2 SVGAGI. The V gene lost 2 bases and the J gene lost 5 bases, with 12 bases spanning the gap. For the CDR3, the DNA is TGTGCCAGCAGTTACACACCCGGACAGTATGGCTACACCTTC. Translation gives CASSYTPGQYGYTF.

The V call is TRBV5-6, the J call TRBJ1-1, with D hard to call. Germline V lookup: CDR1 SGHDT, CDR2 YYEEEE. This CDR3 contains 16 residues. The V end lost 5 bases, the J end lost 2 bases, and 19 bases lay between the germline ends. CDR3 loop: CASRTSLVLHNTEAFF. CDR3 coding DNA: TGTGCCAGCAGGACTAGCTTGGTGCTCCACAACACTGAAGCTTTCTTT.

The sample holds one count of this clone. This chain joins TRBV4-1 and TRBJ2-1; D remains unclear. From germline, CDR1 is MGHRA and CDR2 YSYEKL. The CDR3 is 14 amino acids. Trimming pared 6 bases from V and 6 bases from J, leaving 15 bases between. The CDR3 spells CASRNPVKRNEQFF. CDR3 nucleotide sequence: TGCGCCAGCAGAAACCCGGTAAAACGCAATGAGCAGTTCTTC.

The chain carries TRBV7-9 and TRBJ2-1; 7 bases map to TRBD1. Trimming at V came to 5 bases and at J to 4 bases, leaving 8 bases not matched to a gene. This CDR3 region has 15 residues. Per the germline V gene, CDR1 is SEHNR and CDR2 is FQNEAQ (reference sequence). The CDR3 here is CASSPLGQIYNEQFF. The CDR3 DNA reads as TGTGCCAGCAGCCCTTTGGGACAGATTTACAATGAGCAGTTCTTC.

About this clone itself: The junction departs from the called germline gene at one end, perhaps through a read error. The chain links TRBV6-5 to TRBJ2-6; a possible D gene is TRBD1 (5 bases). The CDR3 contains 14 residues. Germline V CDR1 and CDR2: MNHEY, SVGAGI. CDR3 region: CASGLPSGANGLTF. CDR3 nucleotide sequence: TGTGCTTCCGGGCTCCCCTCTGGGGCCAACGGCCTGACTTTC.

The chain carries TRBV28 and TRBJ2-3; 14 bases are shared with TRBD2. The V gene's germline CDR1 is MDHEN and CDR2 SYDVKM. V lost 1 base to trimming and J lost 6 bases; unmatched junction nucleotides: 6. This CDR3 has 17 amino acids. CDR3 sequence: CASSLSLTSGRGDTQYF. Here the CDR3 DNA reads TGTGCCAGCAGTTTATCCCTGACTAGCGGGAGGGGTGATACGCAGTATTTT.

The gene calls are TRBV19 and TRBJ1-2, with 7 bases that match TRBD1. Germline CDR1 is LNHDA and CDR2 is SQIVND (reference sequence). Unmatched junction bases numbered 8, after V lost 6 bases and J lost 7 bases. CDR3 length: 13 residues. Here the CDR3 reads CASRRQGSGGYTF. The DNA for the CDR3 is TGTGCCAGTAGGCGACAGGGAAGCGGTGGCTACACCTTC.

The V and J genes are TRBV19 and TRBJ2-7, with D possibly TRBD1 on 5 matching bases. The CDR3 totals 14 residues. The germline V gene has CDR1 LNHDA and CDR2 SQIVND (reference sequence). Between the trimmed V and J ends, which lost 4 bases and 0 bases, there was a span of 10 bases. The chain's CDR3 is CASSSQGASYEQYF. CDR3 nucleotide sequence: TGTGCCAGTAGTAGTCAAGGGGCCTCCTACGAGCAGTACTTC.

This sequence joins TRBV29-1 and TRBJ2-5; 10 bases line up with TRBD1. The V gene end was trimmed by 6 bases and the J gene end by 2 bases; junction bases not matched to a gene: 3. The CDR3 has 13 residues. CDR1 is SQVTM, CDR2 ANQGSEA, per germline. CDR3 nucleotide sequence: TGCAGCGTCGACAGGGGGCAACAAGAGACCCAGTACTTC. Translating gives CSVDRGQQETQYF.

The chain recombines TRBV4-2 with TRBJ2-7, with 11 positions matching TRBD2. In germline, CDR1 is LGHNA, CDR2 YNFKEQ. V was clipped by 4 bases and J by 1 base; unmatched bases: 6. The CDR3 is 16 amino acids. The CDR3 nucleotides read TGTGCCAGCAGCCGATCAGGGACTAGCGGATCCTACGAGCAGTACTTC. Translation: CASSRSGTSGSYEQYF.

This chain uses TRBV5-6 with TRBJ1-2; 9 nucleotides match TRBD1. The CDR3 totals 16 residues. Germline assignment: CDR1 SGHDT and CDR2 YYEEEE. The V segment lost 4 bases and the J segment 8 bases; nucleotides outside the gene matches: 15. The CDR3 here is CASSPNRDRVLRGYTF. The CDR3 DNA reads TGTGCCAGCAGCCCGAACCGGGACAGGGTTTTGAGGGGCTACACCTTC.

The J gene is TRBJ2-7, the V gene TRBV5-1; TRBD1 matches at 10 bases. The J segment lost 0 bases and the V segment lost 4 bases, leaving 7 bases of the junction unmatched. Germline values: CDR1 SGHRS, CDR2 YFSETQ. The CDR3 is 16 amino acids. Here the CDR3 reads CASSASGQGISYEQYF. As DNA, the CDR3 is TGCGCCAGCAGCGCCTCGGGACAGGGGATCTCCTACGAGCAGTACTTC.

The V gene is TRBV12-5, the J gene TRBJ1-2; D gene unclear. Trimming pared 3 bases from V and 4 bases from J, leaving 9 bases between. The CDR3 is 13 residues long. The germline V gene has CDR1 LGHNT and CDR2 FRNRAP. The chain's CDR3 is CASGFEVLYGYTF. The DNA of the CDR3 is TGTGCTAGTGGTTTCGAGGTCCTCTATGGCTACACCTTC. Full variable domain (rest looked up from reference TRBV12-5 and TRBJ1-2): DARVTQTPRHKVTEMGQEVTMRCQPILGHNTVFWYRQTMMQGLELLAYFRNRAPLDDSGMPKDRFSAEMPDATLATLKIQPSEPRDSAVYFCASGFEVLYGYTFGSGTRLTVV.

CDR3 residues: CASGTGLAEDEQFF. The CDR3, as DNA: TGTGCCAGCGGCACGGGACTAGCGGAGGATGAGCAGTTCTTC. V and J are TRBV28 and TRBJ2-1, with 11 nucleotides matching TRBD2. The CDR3 length is 14 residues. Germline V gene sequence: CDR1 MDHEN, CDR2 SYDVKM. Trimming cost V 8 bases and J 8 bases; bases outside gene matches: 8. Combining the CDR3 with reference TRBV28 and TRBJ2-1 gives the whole variable domain DVKVTQSSRYLVKRTGEKVFLECVQDMDHENMFWYRQDPGLGLRLIYFSYDVKMKEKGDIPEGYSVSREKKERFSLILESASTNQTSMYLCASGTGLAEDEQFFGPGTRLTVL.

This rearrangement joins TRBV28 to TRBJ1-1; D possibly corresponds to TRBD1 (5 bases). This CDR3 contains 10 residues. Deletions cut 4 bases from V and 8 bases from J, with 5 bases between. Germline CDR1 reads MDHEN; CDR2 reads SYDVKM. The CDR3 protein is CASSYREAFF. CDR3 DNA: TGTGCCAGCAGTTACAGGGAAGCTTTCTTT.

V and J are TRBV6-5 and TRBJ1-5; TRBD1 might be the D (6 bases). The germline gives CDR1 MNHEY, CDR2 SVGAGI. Trimming pared 6 bases from V and 3 bases from J, leaving 9 bases between. This CDR3 is 13 amino acids long. The CDR3 nucleotides are TGTGCCAGCAGCGGGACACCCAATCAGCCCCAGCATTTT. Translation: CASSGTPNQPQHF.

The chain has TRBV11-1 and TRBJ2-1; 13 bases match TRBD2. Germline V CDR1 and CDR2: SGHAT, FQDESV (reference sequence). V lost 3 bases, J lost 8 bases, and 10 bases stayed unmatched. The CDR3 has 17 residues. CDR3 loop: CASSFITSGRADHEQFF. The CDR3 DNA reads TGTGCCAGCAGCTTTATAACTAGCGGGAGGGCCGATCATGAGCAGTTCTTC. The full variable domain, in which reference TRBV11-1 and TRBJ2-1 provide the parts outside the CDR3, is EAEVAQSPRYKITEKSQAVAFWCDPISGHATLYWYRQILGQGPELLVQFQDESVVDDSQLPKDRFSAERLKGVDSTLKIQPAELGDSAMYLCASSFITSGRADHEQFFGPGTRLTVL.

This clone showed up just a few times. This chain uses TRBV2 with TRBJ1-5; D might be TRBD1 (5 bases). The germline V and J ends were trimmed by 8 bases and 2 bases, with 13 bases remaining between them. CDR1 and CDR2 (germline): SNHLY, FYNNEI. CDR3 length: 14 residues. The CDR3 spells CASAVDSGNQPQHF. The CDR3 coding sequence is TGTGCCAGCGCAGTTGACAGTGGCAATCAGCCCCAGCATTTT.

In its sample, this clone was seen a few times. This chain uses TRBV9 with TRBJ2-1; 10 nucleotides match TRBD2. This CDR3 contains 15 residues. Germline loops: CDR1 SGDLS, CDR2 YYNGEE. V lost 0 bases and J lost 7; bases outside the gene matches: 4. CDR3 in amino acids: CASSVASGSLNEQFF. The CDR3 DNA is TGTGCCAGCAGCGTAGCTAGCGGGAGCCTGAATGAGCAGTTCTTC.

This clone appeared a few times. The chain couples TRBV6-1 to TRBJ1-4; 9 bases line up with TRBD1. Trimming cost V 11 bases and J 5 bases; bases outside gene matches: 12. Germline loops: CDR1 MNHNS, CDR2 SASEGT. The CDR3 consists of 15 residues. The CDR3 is CACKGGGTGNEKLFF. The CDR3 nucleotides are TGTGCCTGTAAAGGTGGGGGGACAGGGAATGAAAAACTGTTTTTT.

This chain connects TRBV5-1 to TRBJ1-2; TRBD1 aligns across 8 bases. CDR1 and CDR2 (germline): SGHRS, YFSETQ. The CDR3 is 13 residues long. V shed 4 bases, J shed 3 bases, and the junction held 2 bases outside the gene matches. The CDR3 DNA follows: TGCGCCAGCAGCCTGACAGGGGACTATGGCTACACCTTC. As protein: CASSLTGDYGYTF.

The V gene is TRBV30, the J gene TRBJ1-2; 9 positions match TRBD1. CDR1 and CDR2 (germline): GTSNPN, SVGIG (reference sequence). The CDR3 is 15 residues long. Unmatched junction bases numbered 7, after V lost 2 bases and J lost 3 bases. CDR3 loop: CAWSLGTGRDYGYTF. CDR3 coding DNA: TGTGCCTGGAGTCTGGGGACAGGGAGAGACTATGGCTACACCTTC. Full variable domain (remainder filled in from reference TRBV30 and TRBJ1-2): SQTIHQWPATLVQPVGSPLSLECTVEGTSNPNLYWYRQAAGRGLQLLFYSVGIGQISSEVPQNLSASRPQDRQFILSSKKLLLSDSGFYLCAWSLGTGRDYGYTFGSGTRLTVV.

V usage is TRBV4-2 and J usage is TRBJ2-3; 12 bases agree with TRBD2. V dropped 3 bases and J dropped 1; count of bases not matched to a gene: 8. Germline values: CDR1 LGHNA, CDR2 YNFKEQ. This CDR3 contains 18 residues. CDR3 nucleotide sequence: TGTGCCAGCAGCCATCTTCTAGCGGGAGGGCCTGGCACAGATACGCAGTATTTT. This gives the protein CASSHLLAGGPGTDTQYF.

The genes are TRBV7-2 and TRBJ1-5, with 7 bases fitting TRBD1. Germline V gene sequence: CDR1 SGHTA, CDR2 FQGNSA. With V trimmed by 6 bases and J by 2 bases, 10 bases remained unmatched. The CDR3 length is 16 residues. The CDR3: CASRQGTAGGNQPQHF. Written as DNA, the CDR3 is TGTGCCAGCAGGCAGGGGACAGCTGGGGGCAATCAGCCCCAGCATTTT.

V gene TRBV5-1 combines with J gene TRBJ2-1; 10 bases are shared with TRBD2. Trimming removed 5 bases from V and 4 bases from J; junction bases left unmatched: 9. The CDR3 length is 16 residues. Germline CDR1 and CDR2: SGHRS and YFSETQ. The CDR3 sequence: CASSRLAGGSYNEQFF. CDR3 DNA sequence: TGCGCCAGCAGTCGTTTAGCGGGAGGTTCGTACAATGAGCAGTTCTTC. The full variable domain, its missing parts supplied by reference TRBV5-1 and TRBJ2-1, is KAGVTQTPRYLIKTRGQQVTLSCSPISGHRSVSWYQQTPGQGLQFLFEYFSETQRNKGNFPGRFSGRQFSNSRSEMNVSTLELGDSALYLCASSRLAGGSYNEQFFGPGTRLTVL.

This chain links TRBV15 with TRBJ2-5; 11 bases map to TRBD1. Germline V CDR1 and CDR2: LNHNV, YYDKDF (reference sequence). The CDR3 is 17 residues long. With 1 base clipped from V and 4 bases from J, the junction kept 8 bases outside the gene matches. CDR3 sequence: CATSRGTGTGGRETQYF. As DNA, the CDR3 is TGTGCCACCAGCAGAGGAACCGGGACAGGGGGAAGAGAGACCCAGTACTTC.

The V gene is TRBV25-1, the J gene TRBJ1-1; D is undetermined. The CDR3 is 14 residues long. V was cut by 5 bases and J by 4 bases, with 14 bases left in between. Germline V lookup: CDR1 MGHDK, CDR2 SYGVNS. The CDR3 protein is CASSFRERVTEAFF. As DNA, the CDR3 is TGTGCCAGCAGTTTCCGGGAAAGGGTCACTGAAGCTTTCTTT.